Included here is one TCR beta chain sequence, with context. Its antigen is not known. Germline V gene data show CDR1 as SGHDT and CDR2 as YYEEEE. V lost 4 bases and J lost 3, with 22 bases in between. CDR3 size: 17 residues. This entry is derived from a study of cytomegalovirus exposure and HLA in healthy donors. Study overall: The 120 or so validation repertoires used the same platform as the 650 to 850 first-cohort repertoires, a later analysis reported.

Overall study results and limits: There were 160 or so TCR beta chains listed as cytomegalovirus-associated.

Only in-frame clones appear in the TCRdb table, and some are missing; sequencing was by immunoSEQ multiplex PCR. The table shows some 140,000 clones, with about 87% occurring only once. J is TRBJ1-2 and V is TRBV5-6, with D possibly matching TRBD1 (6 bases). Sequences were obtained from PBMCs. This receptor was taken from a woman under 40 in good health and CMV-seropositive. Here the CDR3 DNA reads TGTGCCAGCAGCGACGAAGCGGGGGGACAAGTTGACTATGGCTACACCTTC. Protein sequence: CASSDEAGGQVDYGYTF.